This T cell receptor (beta chain) appears in the sequencing data of a study of PD-1 blockade in classical Hodgkin lymphoma. Study context: The study gave patients nivolumab 3 mg/kg intravenously every 2 weeks. Study results and caveats: By C4D1, CD4+ diversity increased significantly, especially in complete responders. Those achieving complete response showed baseline diversity like newly diagnosed patients.

Indicated time point: cycle 4 day 1 (C4D1), after more than five weeks of nivolumab. Each patient relapsed following autologous stem cell transplantation, and prior brentuximab vedotin exposure differed. Best outcomes ranged across complete response, partial response and progressive disease. Sequenced by immunoSEQ multiplex PCR; TCRdb stores in-frame clones only, minus some. The sample records tens of thousands of clones, about three quarters being singletons. Germline CDR1 and CDR2: SGHTA and FQGNSA. This CDR3 contains 14 residues. Trimming cost V 1 base and J 1 base, with 7 bases left between them. Note on this clone: Its antigen is undetermined.

Specimen: peripheral blood mononuclear cells (PBMCs), collected before the fourth cycle of nivolumab. This clonotype was obtained from a human donor with classical Hodgkin lymphoma. The genes are TRBV7-2 and TRBJ2-5; a weak D match, TRBD1 (5 bases). The CDR3 here is CASSLVGVQETQYF. CDR3 bases: TGTGCCAGCAGCTTAGTAGGGGTCCAAGAGACCCAGTACTTC.